These T cell receptor beta chains were read from a single sample in a study of human T cells and chemical hapten exposure. TCRdb independently ran MiXCR on the RACE reads; one entry per CDR3 protein. The sample has around 110,000 distinct CDR3 sequences; roughly 10% are singletons. Sequencing was performed on whole blood, taken in connection with sensitization to the hapten diphenylcyclopropenone (DPC). These receptor sequences come from a woman aged 45 to 65 with alopecia areata. Some clones in this sample may be carry-over from other donors' samples. CDR3s include the opening cysteine and the closing phenylalanine or tryptophan. Fields, in order: J gene, clone size, V gene, D gene, CDR3 protein, CDR3 DNA. A D gene is named only where the DNA matches it firmly. The size field is filled for only some rows; it gives once, few, many or a size class.

j_call: TRBJ1-1; clone_size: few; v_call: TRBV6-6; d_call: TRBD1; cdr3_aa: CASSPGTGGWTEAFF; cdr3_nt: TGTGCCAGCAGTCCCGGGACAGGGGGATGGACTGAAGCTTTCTTT
j_call: TRBJ2-7; clone_size: many; v_call: TRBV3-1; d_call: .; cdr3_aa: CASSQGTGSYEQYF; cdr3_nt: TGTGCCAGCAGCCAAGGGACGGGGTCCTACGAGCAGTACTTC
j_call: TRBJ2-1; clone_size: .; v_call: TRBV12-3/TRBV12-4; d_call: .; cdr3_aa: CASSSRGPEQFF; cdr3_nt: TGTGCCAGCAGTTCCAGGGGCCCGGAGCAGTTCTTC
j_call: TRBJ2-1; clone_size: .; v_call: TRBV19; d_call: .; cdr3_aa: CASSVQGTGGNEQFF; cdr3_nt: TGTGCCAGTAGTGTACAGGGGACCGGGGGCAATGAGCAGTTCTTC
j_call: TRBJ1-4; clone_size: few; v_call: TRBV13; d_call: .; cdr3_aa: CASSKEGATTNEKLFF; cdr3_nt: TGTGCCAGCAGCAAAGAGGGCGCTACAACTAATGAAAAACTGTTTTTT
j_call: TRBJ1-1; clone_size: few; v_call: TRBV28; d_call: TRBD1; cdr3_aa: CASNIWGRGLNTEAFF; cdr3_nt: TGTGCCAGCAATATCTGGGGGAGGGGGCTGAACACTGAAGCTTTCTTT
j_call: TRBJ2-7; clone_size: few; v_call: TRBV4-2; d_call: TRBD2; cdr3_aa: CASSPRAGEISYEQYF; cdr3_nt: TGTGCCAGCAGCCCGCGGGCGGGGGAGATCTCCTACGAGCAGTACTTC
j_call: TRBJ1-1; clone_size: many; v_call: TRBV4-3; d_call: .; cdr3_aa: CASSQPTGFSAEAFF; cdr3_nt: TGTGCCAGCAGCCAACCGACGGGGTTTAGTGCGGAAGCTTTCTTT
j_call: TRBJ2-7; clone_size: medium-sized; v_call: TRBV20-1; d_call: .; cdr3_aa: CSARADSYEQYF; cdr3_nt: TGCAGTGCTAGAGCCGACAGCTACGAGCAGTACTTC
j_call: TRBJ2-3; clone_size: few; v_call: TRBV29-1; d_call: TRBD2; cdr3_aa: CSVPVAGATDTQYF; cdr3_nt: TGCAGCGTTCCCGTGGCGGGAGCAACAGATACGCAGTATTTT
j_call: TRBJ2-5; clone_size: .; v_call: TRBV5-1; d_call: TRBD2; cdr3_aa: CASSLATGGASQETQYF; cdr3_nt: TGCGCCAGCAGCTTGGCCACGGGGGGGGCTTCCCAAGAGACCCAGTACTTC
j_call: TRBJ1-2; clone_size: few; v_call: TRBV12-3/TRBV12-4; d_call: .; cdr3_aa: CASSPDWVFYGYTF; cdr3_nt: TGTGCCAGCAGTCCTGACTGGGTTTTCTATGGCTACACCTTC
j_call: TRBJ2-5; clone_size: few; v_call: TRBV7-9; d_call: TRBD2; cdr3_aa: CASSSRRGGETQYF; cdr3_nt: TGTGCCAGCAGCTCCCGAAGGGGAGGGGAGACCCAGTACTTC
j_call: TRBJ2-2; clone_size: many; v_call: TRBV10-2; d_call: .; cdr3_aa: CASHSYTGELFF; cdr3_nt: TGCGCCAGCCACAGTTACACCGGGGAGCTGTTTTTT
j_call: TRBJ2-3; clone_size: .; v_call: TRBV20-1; d_call: .; cdr3_aa: CSAEEGSGWADTQYF; cdr3_nt: TGCAGTGCCGAAGAGGGTTCAGGGTGGGCAGATACGCAGTATTTT
j_call: TRBJ2-1; clone_size: few; v_call: TRBV14; d_call: .; cdr3_aa: CASSHDQQGVPSF; cdr3_nt: TGTGCCAGCAGCCATGATCAACAGGGAGTCCCATCCTTC
j_call: TRBJ1-2; clone_size: .; v_call: TRBV20-1; d_call: TRBD1; cdr3_aa: CSARTGTDYGYTF; cdr3_nt: TGCAGTGCTAGAACCGGGACAGACTATGGCTACACCTTC
j_call: TRBJ1-1; clone_size: .; v_call: TRBV29-1; d_call: .; cdr3_aa: CSVEARGKMNTEAFF; cdr3_nt: TGCAGCGTTGAAGCCAGGGGAAAAATGAACACTGAAGCTTTCTTT
j_call: TRBJ1-2; clone_size: many; v_call: TRBV2; d_call: .; cdr3_aa: CASSEDLLNYGYTF; cdr3_nt: TGTGCCAGCAGTGAGGACCTTCTCAACTATGGCTACACCTTC
j_call: TRBJ1-2; clone_size: few; v_call: TRBV9; d_call: .; cdr3_aa: CASSSTEGGYTF; cdr3_nt: TGTGCCAGCAGCAGTACAGAAGGAGGCTACACCTTC
j_call: TRBJ2-1; clone_size: few; v_call: TRBV27; d_call: TRBD2; cdr3_aa: CASSKREGYEQFF; cdr3_nt: TGTGCCAGCAGCAAGCGGGAGGGGTATGAGCAGTTCTTC
j_call: TRBJ1-1; clone_size: few; v_call: TRBV2; d_call: TRBD1; cdr3_aa: CASRGQALNTEAFF; cdr3_nt: TGTGCCAGCAGGGGACAGGCCTTGAACACTGAAGCTTTCTTT
j_call: TRBJ2-7; clone_size: few; v_call: TRBV12-3/TRBV12-4; d_call: .; cdr3_aa: CASSLGPALEQYF; cdr3_nt: TGTGCCAGCAGCCTCGGTCCCGCTTTAGAGCAGTACTTC
j_call: TRBJ2-1; clone_size: .; v_call: TRBV12-3/TRBV12-4; d_call: .; cdr3_aa: CASRGQGRGGEQFF; cdr3_nt: TGTGCCAGCAGGGGCCAAGGGCGTGGCGGTGAGCAGTTCTTC
j_call: TRBJ2-1; clone_size: .; v_call: TRBV29-1; d_call: TRBD1; cdr3_aa: CSVVGTGRYEQFF; cdr3_nt: TGCAGCGTTGTCGGGACAGGGAGATATGAGCAGTTCTTC
j_call: TRBJ1-3; clone_size: many; v_call: TRBV18; d_call: .; cdr3_aa: CASSPSGKLSGNTIYF; cdr3_nt: TGTGCCAGCTCACCATCAGGGAAACTCTCTGGAAACACCATATATTTT
j_call: TRBJ1-1; clone_size: many; v_call: TRBV12-3/TRBV12-4; d_call: .; cdr3_aa: CASSRPQTENTEAFF; cdr3_nt: TGTGCCAGCAGCCGTCCTCAGACGGAGAACACTGAAGCTTTCTTT
j_call: TRBJ1-5; clone_size: .; v_call: TRBV7-9; d_call: .; cdr3_aa: CASSLGSSGNQPQHF; cdr3_nt: TGTGCCAGCAGCTTAGGTAGCAGTGGCAATCAGCCCCAGCATTTT
j_call: TRBJ1-1; clone_size: many; v_call: TRBV6-2/TRBV6-3; d_call: .; cdr3_aa: CASSSYDRFGEAFF; cdr3_nt: TGTGCCAGCAGTTCCTACGACAGATTTGGTGAAGCTTTCTTT
j_call: TRBJ1-1; clone_size: .; v_call: TRBV7-9; d_call: TRBD1; cdr3_aa: CASSLPDRGSFF; cdr3_nt: TGTGCCAGCAGCTTACCGGACAGGGGGTCTTTCTTT
j_call: TRBJ2-7; clone_size: many; v_call: TRBV28; d_call: .; cdr3_aa: CASSSQGEQYF; cdr3_nt: TGTGCCAGCAGTTCACAGGGTGAGCAGTACTTC
j_call: TRBJ2-3; clone_size: many; v_call: TRBV6-4; d_call: .; cdr3_aa: CASSDGGFTQYF; cdr3_nt: TGTGCCAGCAGTGACGGGGGTTTTACGCAGTATTTT